What follows are 15 T cell receptor beta chains derived from one specimen sequenced in a study of cytomegalovirus exposure and HLA in healthy donors. The assay was immunoSEQ multiplex PCR, and TCRdb's table has in-frame clones only and misses some. The sample lists over 200,000 clones; roughly 88% were seen once. Sequencing input: PBMCs. The receptors stem from a young woman in good health and CMV-seronegative.

V is TRBV28 and J is TRBJ2-5; 9 bases agree with TRBD2. Per the germline V gene, CDR1 is MDHEN and CDR2 is SYDVKM. The CDR3 is 16 amino acids. With 5 bases clipped from V and 5 bases from J, the junction kept 12 bases outside the gene matches. CDR3 residues: CASSLDQAGGPETQYF. The CDR3 DNA reads as TGTGCCAGCAGTCTGGACCAAGCGGGAGGCCCTGAGACCCAGTACTTC.

This chain connects TRBV7-3 to TRBJ2-2; 9 bases fit TRBD2. With 5 bases clipped from V and 3 bases from J, the junction kept 7 bases outside the gene matches. Germline V gene sequence: CDR1 SGHTA, CDR2 FQGTGA. The length of the CDR3 is 16 residues. The CDR3 loop is CASSNSGRLDTGELFF. CDR3 DNA: TGTGCCAGCAGCAATAGCGGGAGACTTGACACCGGGGAGCTGTTTTTT.

The chain employs TRBV9 and TRBJ2-1; 7 nucleotides align to TRBD1. Trimming removed 4 bases from V and 5 bases from J; junction bases left unmatched: 12. CDR1 is SGDLS and CDR2 is YYNGEE in the germline V gene. The CDR3 has 16 amino acids. The CDR3 DNA is TGTGCCAGCAGCCCACCAGGGGACAGACCAAACAATGAGCAGTTCTTC. This codes for CASSPPGDRPNNEQFF.

This chain joins TRBV19 and TRBJ2-1; perhaps TRBD2 as D (5 bases). V gave up 7 bases and J gave up 0 bases, with 13 bases separating them. CDR3 length equals 15 residues. The germline CDR1 and CDR2 sequences are LNHDA and SQIVND (reference sequence). CDR3 nucleotide sequence: TGTGCCAGTATGAGACGGGGTAGCTCCTACAATGAGCAGTTCTTC. It codes for CASMRRGSSYNEQFF.

This chain connects TRBV19 to TRBJ1-2; D is perhaps TRBD1 (5 bases). CDR1 and CDR2 from the germline V gene are LNHDA and SQIVND (reference sequence). V dropped 6 bases and J dropped 3 bases, with 14 bases sitting between them. The length of the CDR3 is 14 residues. The CDR3 loop reads CASSRQGGDYGYTF. CDR3 nucleotide sequence: TGTGCCAGTAGCCGGCAGGGAGGGGACTATGGCTACACCTTC.

The chain employs TRBV18 and TRBJ2-1, with TRBD2 identical over 14 bases. V lost 3 bases, J lost 6 bases, and 4 bases stayed unmatched. The germline CDR1 and CDR2 sequences are KGHSH and LQKENI. This CDR3 is built from 16 residues. The CDR3 sequence: CASSPLGLAGGNEQFF. The CDR3 nucleotides read TGTGCCAGCTCACCCCTCGGACTAGCGGGAGGCAATGAGCAGTTCTTC.

The V gene is TRBV4-1, the J gene TRBJ2-7, with D hard to call. The V and J ends lost 1 base and 4 bases respectively, with 14 bases between them. The CDR3 sequence is 15 residues long. The germline V gene has CDR1 MGHRA and CDR2 YSYEKL. The CDR3 DNA is TGCGCCAGCAGCCAAGTTGCCCAGGATCGGTACGAGCAGTACTTC. It translates to CASSQVAQDRYEQYF.

This chain uses TRBV29-1 with TRBJ2-1, with D possibly matching TRBD2 (5 bases). The V end lost 6 bases, the J end lost 6 bases, and 9 bases lay between the germline ends. The CDR3 loop spans 11 amino acids. Germline V gene data show CDR1 as SQVTM and CDR2 as ANQGSEA. CDR3 protein: CSVLSGNEQFF. The CDR3 DNA sequence: TGCAGCGTCCTCAGCGGCAATGAGCAGTTCTTC.

This chain connects TRBV11-2 to TRBJ1-2; TRBD1 aligns across 8 bases. CDR1 is SGHAT and CDR2 is FQNNGV in the germline V gene. The CDR3 runs 19 residues. J was trimmed by 1 base and V by 4 bases; bases with no gene match: 17. CDR3 residues: CASSSQFDRGLQNNYGYTF. CDR3 nucleotides: TGTGCCAGCAGCTCGCAGTTCGACAGGGGTTTACAAAATAACTATGGCTACACCTTC. Looking up the rest from reference TRBV11-2 and TRBJ1-2 gives the full variable domain: EAGVAQSPRYKIIEKRQSVAFWCNPISGHATLYWYQQILGQGPKLLIQFQNNGVVDDSQLPKDRFSAERLKGVDSTLKIQPAKLEDSAVYLCASSSQFDRGLQNNYGYTFGSGTRLTVV.

This clone was counted only a few times. This chain uses TRBV19 with TRBJ2-1, with 12 bases that match TRBD2. V shed 6 bases, J shed 4 bases, and the junction held 4 bases outside the gene matches. CDR1 and CDR2 (germline): LNHDA, SQIVND (reference sequence). The CDR3 contains 15 residues. CDR3 amino acids: CASRTSGSVYNEQFF. The CDR3 DNA reads as TGTGCCAGTAGGACTAGCGGGAGTGTGTACAATGAGCAGTTCTTC.

The rearrangement links TRBV2 to TRBJ2-1, with D possibly being TRBD2 (5 bases). This CDR3 is 15 amino acids long. CDR1 and CDR2 (germline): SNHLY, FYNNEI. Trimming took 4 bases from V and 0 from J, leaving 10 bases between them. The CDR3 protein is CASSGLTRSYNEQFF. The CDR3 DNA sequence: TGTGCCAGCAGTGGACTAACCCGCTCCTACAATGAGCAGTTCTTC.

The V and J genes are TRBV27 and TRBJ2-7; 8 nucleotides line up with TRBD2. Germline lookup yields CDR1 MNHEY and CDR2 SMNVEV (reference sequence). The V and J ends lost 5 bases and 2 bases, in that order; junction bases with no gene match: 11. This CDR3 has 16 amino acids. The CDR3 spells CASSPARGREAYEQYF. The DNA of the CDR3 is TGTGCCAGCAGTCCCGCTCGTGGGCGGGAGGCCTACGAGCAGTACTTC.

This clone was recorded a few times. This rearrangement joins TRBV5-1 to TRBJ2-7, with 12 bases lining up with TRBD2. The CDR3 contains 16 residues. In germline, CDR1 is SGHRS, CDR2 YFSETQ. With 2 bases clipped from V and 6 bases from J, the junction kept 9 bases outside the gene matches. CDR3 protein: CASSFGRTSGISEQYF. DNA for the CDR3: TGCGCCAGCAGCTTCGGCCGGACTAGCGGGATCTCCGAGCAGTACTTC.

The chain joins TRBV10-3 to TRBJ1-2; TRBD1 matches at 9 bases. V shed 5 bases, J shed 6 bases, and the junction held 7 bases outside the gene matches. From germline, CDR1 is ENHRY and CDR2 SYGVKD. The CDR3 contains 14 residues. CDR3 region: CAISPTGGLNGYTF. The CDR3 coding sequence is TGTGCCATCAGTCCAACAGGGGGCTTGAATGGCTACACCTTC.

This sequence joins TRBV5-1 and TRBJ2-3; 11 nucleotides align to TRBD2. Germline V gives CDR1 SGHRS, CDR2 YFSETQ. There are 16 residues in the CDR3. J lost 7 bases, V lost 1 base, and 8 bases had no gene match. The CDR3 protein is CASSLSVAGGPNTQYF. In DNA form, the CDR3 reads TGCGCCAGCAGCTTGTCGGTAGCGGGAGGGCCAAATACGCAGTATTTT.